The TCR beta chain described here comes from a study of PD-L1 blockade in urothelial cancer. Across the study: Atezolizumab 1,200 mg was given intravenously every 3 weeks, starting 2014. Reported median T cell count for blood samples was around 150,000.

The germline CDR1 and CDR2 sequences are SGHRS and YFSETQ. The CDR3 totals 15 residues. Trimming pared 2 bases from V and 0 bases from J, leaving 10 bases between. Assay used: immunoSEQ multiplex PCR; TCRdb lists only in-frame clones, some missing. The sample lists around 100,000 clones; approximately 89% were seen once. Specified time point: peripheral blood 6 weeks after treatment start. Enrolled patients showed locally advanced or metastatic urothelial carcinoma. The chain uses TRBV5-1 and TRBJ2-3, with D maybe TRBD2 (6 bases). The clonotype comes from a man aged 55-75 years with urothelial cancer. The sequencing here drew on PBMCs, taken around atezolizumab (anti-PD-L1) treatment. CDR3 sequence reads: CASSFRGESTDTQYF. The CDR3 DNA follows: TGCGCCAGCAGCTTCCGCGGGGAAAGCACAGATACGCAGTATTTT.